This T cell receptor beta chain was sequenced for a study of beta chain features in type 1 diabetes. Sequencing targeted expressed TCRB transcripts, as all isolated RNA had been reverse transcribed. TCRdb's copy holds only in-frame clones and misses some; the assay was immunoSEQ multiplex PCR. The repertoire holds about 24,000 clones, with roughly 69% as singletons. The sequencing sample was made of Tregs from blood. This clonotype was obtained from a woman between 40 and 50 years old in good health.

CDR3 sequence (DNA): TGTGCCAGTAGTATAGTAAGGACAGGACCCTATGGCTACACCTTC. Its protein product is CASSIVRTGPYGYTF. The chain links TRBV19 to TRBJ1-2, with 7 positions matching TRBD1. CDR1 is LNHDA and CDR2 is SQIVND in the germline V gene (reference sequence). The ends lost 1 base at V and 4 bases at J; junction bases unmatched: 6. The CDR3 totals 15 residues.